This T cell receptor (beta chain) stems from a study of T-cell memory formation after mild COVID-19. Study information: Across donors, TCR clusters were largely donor specific. General study points: Contracting clones from day 15 to 85 showed balanced CD4/CD8; later expanders favored CD4+. For second-wave clones that peaked at day 37, SARS-CoV-2 specificity went unverified.

The TCR alpha and TCR beta cDNA libraries, bearing sample barcodes and UMIs, were generated by 5'RACE using constant-segment primers. TCRdb called the 5' RACE reads again in MiXCR, with one record for every CDR3 protein. Counted here are 350,000 to 450,000 distinct CDR3 sequences, around 20% occurring once; the ten biggest clones make up roughly 8.4%. In its sample, this clonotype was seen many times. Its antigen remains unknown. Relative to the germline gene, one junction end is altered; a read error may explain this. The CDR3 totals 11 residues. Germline V lookup: CDR1 SGHRS, CDR2 YFSETQ. The genes are TRBV5-1 and TRBJ2-7; the D gene could be TRBD1 or TRBD2 (5 bases each). The material sequenced was PBMCs or a T cell subset sorted from them (not recorded which). This receptor was identified in an adult woman who had mild COVID-19 (a few samples of this study predate the infection). Cell type and time point are not known. CDR3 sequence: CASSLGDEQYF. The DNA for the CDR3 is TGTGCCAGCAGCTTGGGGGACGAGCAGTACTTC.